A selection of T cell receptor beta chains follows, all from one sample in a study of blood T cell repertoires in COVID-19. The data were produced by immunoSEQ multiplex PCR, yet TCRdb's version contains in-frame clones alone and is incomplete. Seen here are 360,000 or so clones, about 90% observed once, and the top ten hold 5% to 8.5%. Material: peripheral blood. The receptors come from a man aged 18 to 29 with active or convalescent COVID-19. Both conserved end residues are part of each CDR3. Fields, in order: D gene, J gene, V gene, CDR3 length, CDR3 protein. The D gene is left open where the match is weak.

d_gene: .
j_gene: TRBJ2-7
v_gene: TRBV3-1/TRBV3-2
len: 13
CDR3aa: CASSTVERAEQYF

d_gene: .
j_gene: TRBJ2-2
v_gene: TRBV28
len: 15
CDR3aa: CASSPGASVTGELFF

d_gene: .
j_gene: TRBJ1-1
v_gene: TRBV19
len: 13
CDR3aa: CASSPGRSTEAFF

d_gene: .
j_gene: TRBJ2-5
v_gene: TRBV19
len: 14
CDR3aa: CASSISNRGGTQYF

d_gene: .
j_gene: TRBJ1-1
v_gene: TRBV19
len: 12
CDR3aa: CASNSGVTEAFF

d_gene: .
j_gene: TRBJ2-7
v_gene: TRBV29-1
len: 12
CDR3aa: CSVAPTGNEQYF

d_gene: .
j_gene: TRBJ1-1
v_gene: TRBV2
len: 16
CDR3aa: CASTPVWGQLNTEAFF

d_gene: .
j_gene: TRBJ2-3
v_gene: TRBV5-6
len: 12
CDR3aa: CASSLNRDTQYF

d_gene: TRBD1
j_gene: TRBJ1-3
v_gene: TRBV28
len: 17
CDR3aa: CASGNPRTGSSGNTIYF

d_gene: .
j_gene: TRBJ1-5
v_gene: TRBV6-6
len: 13
CDR3aa: CASSYSSRQPQHF

d_gene: TRBD1
j_gene: TRBJ1-1
v_gene: TRBV7-9
len: 14
CDR3aa: CASSLPTGGFEAFF

d_gene: .
j_gene: TRBJ2-7
v_gene: TRBV30
len: 10
CDR3aa: CAWDSVEQYF

d_gene: .
j_gene: TRBJ2-3
v_gene: TRBV6-4
len: 16
CDR3aa: CASSDGAEPSTDTQYF

d_gene: .
j_gene: TRBJ2-3
v_gene: TRBV2
len: 15
CDR3aa: CASRTGGSRGDTQYF

d_gene: TRBD1
j_gene: TRBJ2-1
v_gene: TRBV29-1
len: 17
CDR3aa: CSVVGQGRTPLSHEQFF

d_gene: TRBD1
j_gene: TRBJ2-5
v_gene: TRBV24-1
len: 17
CDR3aa: CATSDGQDPKPLETQYF

d_gene: TRBD2
j_gene: TRBJ2-2
v_gene: TRBV24-1
len: 18
CDR3aa: CATSDLIRREGYTGELFF

d_gene: TRBD2
j_gene: TRBJ2-5
v_gene: TRBV18
len: 16
CDR3aa: CASSPSSGGPTETQYF

d_gene: .
j_gene: TRBJ1-2
v_gene: TRBV4-1
len: 14
CDR3aa: CASSQAAGGYGYTF

d_gene: TRBD1
j_gene: TRBJ1-5
v_gene: TRBV19
len: 16
CDR3aa: CASSFGQGLPNQPQHF

d_gene: TRBD1
j_gene: TRBJ1-5
v_gene: TRBV19
len: 16
CDR3aa: CASKGTGANSNQPQHF

d_gene: .
j_gene: TRBJ2-7
v_gene: TRBV25-1
len: 13
CDR3aa: CASSETLAYEQYF

d_gene: TRBD1
j_gene: TRBJ2-3
v_gene: TRBV7-2
len: 15
CDR3aa: CASSLGQGRTDTQYF

d_gene: .
j_gene: TRBJ1-5
v_gene: TRBV19
len: 13
CDR3aa: CASSSGGMQPQHF

d_gene: .
j_gene: TRBJ1-4
v_gene: TRBV28
len: 16
CDR3aa: CASSSIGGTPIEKLFF

d_gene: TRBD1
j_gene: TRBJ1-2
v_gene: TRBV7-2
len: 14
CDR3aa: CASSTTGGGYGYTF

d_gene: TRBD1
j_gene: TRBJ2-7
v_gene: TRBV27
len: 14
CDR3aa: CASRETGMFNEQYF

d_gene: .
j_gene: TRBJ2-6
v_gene: TRBV5-6
len: 18
CDR3aa: CASSFRSWRTSGANVLTF

d_gene: .
j_gene: TRBJ2-5
v_gene: TRBV7-9
len: 13
CDR3aa: CASSSNTGETQYF

d_gene: .
j_gene: TRBJ2-7
v_gene: TRBV9
len: 14
CDR3aa: CASSGRGPNYEQYF

d_gene: TRBD1
j_gene: TRBJ2-7
v_gene: TRBV5-1
len: 15
CDR3aa: CASSLAGQGTYEQYF

d_gene: .
j_gene: TRBJ2-2
v_gene: TRBV12-5
len: 14
CDR3aa: CASGPGAYTGELFF

d_gene: TRBD1
j_gene: TRBJ2-7
v_gene: TRBV19
len: 15
CDR3aa: CASSKGQGVTYEQYF